The T cell receptor (beta chain) under discussion was sequenced for a study of T cells in Graves' hyperthyroidism and ophthalmopathy. This clonotype was detected once. Its antigen is undetermined. Amplified TCR beta CDR3 regions derived from RNA transcripts. The TCR CDR3 first-round RT-PCR relied on the HTBI primer set. TCRdb fed the multiplex PCR reads into MiXCR, producing one record per CDR3 protein. The table shows approximately 620,000 distinct CDR3 sequences, with over 11% occurring only once. Overall study findings and caveats: Prediction of ophthalmopathy progression came a median around 7.1 months pre-onset.

Losses at the gene ends were 5 bases for V and 8 bases for J; bases not matched to a gene: 6. The germline CDR1 and CDR2 sequences are SGHDT and YYEEEE. This CDR3 comprises 13 residues. This sequence originates from a woman aged 30 to 39 with Graves' hyperthyroidism that later progressed to Graves' ophthalmopathy. The chain carries TRBV5-6 and TRBJ1-4; TRBD1 matches at 7 bases. Specimen: blood. CDR3 amino acids: CASRRQGWEKLFF. The CDR3, as DNA: TGTGCCAGCAGGAGACAGGGATGGGAAAAACTGTTTTTT.